The 17 T cell receptor beta chains below all came from one sample that was sequenced in a study of cytomegalovirus exposure and HLA in healthy donors. Using immunoSEQ multiplex PCR, the repertoire was profiled, and TCRdb retains in-frame clones only, with some absent. The table has over 200,000 clones, around 88% seen once. Material for sequencing was PBMCs. The receptors come from a woman between 18 and 29 years old in good health and CMV-seronegative.

The rearrangement joins TRBV5-1 to TRBJ2-3, with D maybe TRBD2 (6 bases). CDR1 is SGHRS and CDR2 is YFSETQ in the germline V gene. This CDR3 is 16 amino acids long. The V end was cut by 0 bases, the J end by 5 bases, with 16 bases between. The chain's CDR3 is CASSLGNTGAVDTQYF. The CDR3 DNA sequence: TGCGCCAGCAGCTTGGGTAATACGGGAGCCGTAGATACGCAGTATTTT.

The V and J genes are TRBV28 and TRBJ1-3, with D maybe TRBD1 (5 bases). In germline, CDR1 is MDHEN, CDR2 SYDVKM. The CDR3 extends over 21 amino acids. Trimming left V 5 bases short and J 0 bases short, with 29 bases between. The CDR3 reads CASSLPHYPSGTPISGNTIYF. For the CDR3, the DNA is TGTGCCAGCAGTCTCCCTCACTATCCGTCGGGGACTCCAATCTCTGGAAACACCATATATTTT.

The rearrangement joins TRBV4-1 to TRBJ2-3; 10 bases match TRBD2. The CDR3 is made up of 15 amino acids. V was clipped by 5 bases and J by 3 bases; unmatched bases: 5. CDR1 is MGHRA, CDR2 YSYEKL, per germline. The CDR3 is CASSGKREGTDTQYF. In DNA, the CDR3 is TGCGCCAGCAGCGGCAAGCGGGAGGGGACAGATACGCAGTATTTT.

The rearrangement uses TRBV7-2 and TRBJ2-2, with 9 bases aligning to TRBD1. Germline CDR1 reads SGHTA; CDR2 reads FQGNSA. The V and J ends lost 2 bases and 6 bases, in that order; junction bases with no gene match: 10. CDR3 length: 17 amino acids. As DNA, the CDR3 is TGTGCCAGCAGCTTATCCGGGACAGGGAGTCCCGCCGGGGAGCTGTTTTTT. Its translation is CASSLSGTGSPAGELFF.

The chain links TRBV2 to TRBJ2-2, with 10 positions matching TRBD2. Germline CDR1 SNHLY, CDR2 FYNNEI. Trimming removed 2 bases from V and 6 bases from J; junction bases left unmatched: 6. The CDR3 spans 16 residues. CDR3 sequence reads: CASSELAGGTAGELFF. DNA of the CDR3: TGTGCCAGCAGTGAATTAGCGGGAGGTACTGCCGGGGAGCTGTTTTTT.

This clone was recorded only once. The rearrangement uses TRBV2 and TRBJ2-3; 10 bases are a match to TRBD2. There are 14 residues in the CDR3. Germline lookup yields CDR1 SNHLY and CDR2 FYNNEI. With 8 bases clipped from V and 5 bases from J, the junction kept 7 bases outside the gene matches. The CDR3: CASLASGRGDTQYF. CDR3 nucleotide sequence: TGTGCCAGCCTAGCTAGCGGGAGAGGAGATACGCAGTATTTT. The complete variable domain, with remaining parts taken from reference TRBV2 and TRBJ2-3, reads EPEVTQTPSHQVTQMGQEVILRCVPISNHLYFYWYRQILGQKVEFLVSFYNNEISEKSEIFDDQFSVERPDGSNFTLKIRSTKLEDSAMYFCASLASGRGDTQYFGPGTRLTVL.

This clone was picked up a small number of times. The chain combines TRBV7-3 with TRBJ2-1; 8 bases align to TRBD2. CDR3 length: 15 amino acids. From germline, CDR1 is SGHTA and CDR2 FQGTGA. V dropped 5 bases and J dropped 7; count of bases not matched to a gene: 10. The DNA for the CDR3 is TGTGCCAGCAGCCCCCGAGCGGGAGTGTGGAATGAGCAGTTCTTC. Translated: CASSPRAGVWNEQFF.

The chain uses TRBV4-1 and TRBJ2-7, with 10 positions matching TRBD2. After removal of 2 bases from V and 3 bases from J, the junction contained 10 bases not matched to a gene. This CDR3 is 17 amino acids long. The germline V gene encodes CDR1 MGHRA and CDR2 YSYEKL. The CDR3 spells CASSQSPRTSGNYEQYF. The CDR3 nucleotides read TGCGCCAGCAGCCAATCCCCCCGGACTAGCGGAAACTACGAGCAGTACTTC.

This sequence joins TRBV6-6 and TRBJ2-3, with TRBD2 matching 11 bases. Germline V gene data show CDR1 as MNHNY and CDR2 as SVGAGI (reference sequence). Unmatched junction bases numbered 8, after V lost 9 bases and J lost 3 bases. CDR3 length equals 15 residues. As DNA, the CDR3 is TGTGCCAGTTCCGAGACTAGCGGGATGACAGATACGCAGTATTTT. The encoded protein is CASSETSGMTDTQYF.

The V gene is TRBV6-5, the J gene TRBJ2-7, with 8 bases identical to TRBD2. The V gene's germline CDR1 is MNHEY and CDR2 SVGAGI. The CDR3 totals 15 residues. V was pared by 7 bases and J by 5 bases, with 13 bases of the junction left unmatched. CDR3 in DNA: TGTGCCAGCACTCTAACGGGGCGGGGGGCCAACGAGCAGTACTTC. Its translation is CASTLTGRGANEQYF.

The CDR3 loop is CASSSGVESYNEQFF. CDR3 DNA: TGTGCCAGCAGTTCGGGGGTTGAATCCTACAATGAGCAGTTCTTC. The chain employs TRBV27 and TRBJ2-1; TRBD2 might be the D (6 bases). Germline V gene lookup returns CDR1 MNHEY and CDR2 SMNVEV (reference sequence). There are 15 residues in the CDR3. The V end lost 4 bases, the J end lost 1 base, and 11 bases lay between the germline ends.

The rearrangement uses TRBV11-2 and TRBJ2-5, with a possible D match to TRBD2 (6 bases). Germline V gives CDR1 SGHAT, CDR2 FQNNGV. Trimming stripped 0 bases from V and 2 bases from J, with 10 bases between. This CDR3 contains 15 residues. CDR3 DNA sequence: TGTGCCAGCAGCTTAGATGGACTATGGCAAGAGACCCAGTACTTC. This encodes CASSLDGLWQETQYF.

In regard to this clone: Other DNA sequences in this specimen translate into the identical CDR3. V gene TRBV27 combines with J gene TRBJ1-5, with D perhaps TRBD1 (6 bases). This CDR3 spans 13 amino acids. V shed 6 bases and J shed 4 bases, with 10 bases lying between them. CDR1 MNHEY and CDR2 SMNVEV come from the germline V gene (reference sequence). The CDR3 is CASRPTGNQPQHF. CDR3 coding DNA: TGTGCCAGCAGACCGACAGGTAATCAGCCCCAGCATTTT.

In this sample, this clone turned up a few times. The chain links TRBV19 to TRBJ2-5, with TRBD2 identical over 9 bases. Looked up from germline, CDR1 is LNHDA and CDR2 is SQIVND (reference sequence). The length of the CDR3 is 12 residues. V lost 6 bases, J lost 5 bases, and 1 base stayed unmatched. The CDR3 here is CASRAGGETQYF. CDR3 nucleotides: TGTGCCAGTAGGGCGGGAGGGGAGACCCAGTACTTC.

The sample holds one count of this clone. The chain recombines TRBV10-1 with TRBJ2-1; possible D gene TRBD2, 6 bases. CDR3 length equals 16 residues. Germline V lookup: CDR1 WNHNN, CDR2 SYGVQD (reference sequence). Trimming pared 6 bases from V and 3 bases from J, leaving 18 bases between. For the CDR3, the DNA is TGCGCCAGCAGGGAAGTAGAACGGGAGTACTACAATGAGCAGTTCTTC. Protein product: CASREVEREYYNEQFF.

CDR3 DNA: TGTGCCAGCTCATTCAGTAAGGAGGGCACTGAAGCTTTCTTT. Its translation: CASSFSKEGTEAFF. The V call is TRBV18, the J call TRBJ1-1; D gene ambiguous. V gave up 5 bases and J gave up 4 bases, with 14 bases separating them. CDR1 KGHSH and CDR2 LQKENI come from the germline V gene. The CDR3 covers 14 residues.

V is TRBV5-4 and J is TRBJ2-1; 10 nucleotides line up with TRBD2. Germline V lookup: CDR1 SGHNT, CDR2 YYREEE (reference sequence). The CDR3 consists of 15 residues. The junction had 3 bases not matched to a gene; V was cut back by 0 bases and J by 6 bases. CDR3 nucleotide sequence: TGTGCCAGCAGCTTGGGCTTAGCGGGAGGCAATGAGCAGTTCTTC. Its protein product is CASSLGLAGGNEQFF.